This T cell receptor beta chain was identified in a study of cytomegalovirus exposure and HLA in healthy donors. Overall study findings and caveats: 150 to 200 TCR beta chains were listed as cytomegalovirus-associated. DRB1 showed the most TCR associations and HLA-C the fewest in a later analysis, as rates varied by HLA locus.

All the people who gave samples were healthy bone marrow donors. This clone was detected only a few times. Its target is not known. The PCR used 60 Vbeta and 13 Jbeta primers. Profiling relied on immunoSEQ multiplex PCR, and the TCRdb table lists in-frame clones only, not all of them. Found here are more than 95,000 clones, 64% of them singletons; the top ten hold roughly 3.2%. The sample consisted of PBMCs. The receptor was isolated from a man aged 55 to 70 in good health and CMV-seronegative.

The CDR3 is CASSLAGYRSISGEQYF. DNA of the CDR3: TGTGCCAGCAGTTTGGCGGGGTATAGGTCCATCTCGGGGGAGCAGTACTTC. This rearrangement joins TRBV27 to TRBJ2-7; the D gene is possibly TRBD2 (6 bases). This CDR3 contains 17 residues. Germline lookup yields CDR1 MNHEY and CDR2 SMNVEV (reference sequence). Trimming left V 3 bases short and J 7 bases short, with 25 bases between.